Below, 17 T cell receptor beta chains from the same sample are listed, as sequenced in a study of CD8 T cells in ankylosing spondylitis. TCRdb reanalysed the 5' RACE reads using MiXCR and keeps one entry per CDR3 protein. The repertoire holds 150,000 to 200,000 distinct CDR3 sequences, with approximately 12% as singletons. Sequencing was carried out using blood, either unsorted or a sorted T cell fraction (not recorded which). All receptors derive from a female donor with ankylosing spondylitis or in good health (not recorded which).

This clonotype occurred a few times. This chain links TRBV10-3 with TRBJ2-1, with 10 bases lining up with TRBD1. The J segment lost 8 bases and the V segment lost 6 bases, leaving 7 bases of the junction unmatched. Germline values: CDR1 ENHRY, CDR2 SYGVKD. The CDR3 totals 14 residues. The CDR3 here is CAIRAGTGADEQFF. CDR3 nucleotide sequence: TGTGCCATCAGAGCCGGGACAGGGGCGGATGAGCAGTTCTTC.

This clonotype was counted only a few times. This chain connects TRBV18 to TRBJ2-1; tentative D call: TRBD1 (5 bases). The V end was cut by 1 base, the J end by 0 bases, with 16 bases between. Germline CDR1 and CDR2: KGHSH and LQKENI. The CDR3 runs to 18 residues. The CDR3 protein is CASSPREQVLSSYNEQFF. CDR3 in DNA: TGTGCCAGCTCACCACGCGAACAGGTTCTGAGCTCCTACAATGAGCAGTTCTTC.

There are many counts of this clonotype. The chain uses TRBV18 and TRBJ2-2; 12 bases are a match to TRBD1. The CDR3 sequence is 16 residues long. The V and J ends lost 5 bases and 6 bases, in that order; junction bases with no gene match: 7. The germline gives CDR1 KGHSH, CDR2 LQKENI. The CDR3 is CASSTGTGGSSGELFF. Written as DNA, the CDR3 is TGTGCCAGCTCAACCGGGACAGGGGGCTCGTCCGGGGAGCTGTTTTTT.

This clonotype occurred a few times. The rearrangement links TRBV7-2 to TRBJ2-5; possibly TRBD1 for D (5 bases). The CDR3 has 13 amino acids. CDR1 is SGHTA, CDR2 FQGNSA, per germline. V lost 3 bases to trimming and J lost 5 bases, with 10 bases between them. The CDR3 reads CASSFTSGETQYF. The CDR3 nucleotides are TGTGCCAGCAGCTTTACCTCAGGGGAGACCCAGTACTTC.

This clonotype has at least ten counts. The chain employs TRBV5-1 and TRBJ2-2; TRBD1 aligns across 7 bases. The CDR3 is made up of 16 amino acids. J lost 3 bases, V lost 1 base, and 6 bases had no gene match. Germline assignment: CDR1 SGHRS and CDR2 YFSETQ. CDR3 coding DNA: TGCGCCAGCAGCTTGTCGGGACAGAGCTACACCGGGGAGCTGTTTTTT. Translating it yields CASSLSGQSYTGELFF.

This clonotype has at least ten counts. The rearrangement joins TRBV12-3 or TRBV12-4 to TRBJ1-5, with D tentatively TRBD1 (6 bases). CDR3 length equals 15 residues. V was cut by 5 bases and J by 7 bases, with 18 bases left in between. The CDR3 here is CASSRSTGGGQPQHF. CDR3 DNA sequence: TGTGCCAGCAGTAGATCGACAGGAGGAGGACAGCCCCAGCATTTT.

This clonotype was seen only a few times. This rearrangement joins TRBV12-3 or TRBV12-4 to TRBJ1-6, with 7 positions matching TRBD1. The CDR3 covers 16 residues. V gave up 3 bases and J gave up 4 bases; unmatched junction bases: 6. CDR3 loop: CASSFWTGSYNSPLHF. DNA for the CDR3: TGTGCCAGCAGTTTTTGGACAGGATCTTATAATTCACCCCTCCACTTT.

This clonotype was detected many times. This chain uses TRBV7-2 with TRBJ2-1; no definite D call. Germline CDR1 SGHTA, CDR2 FQGNSA. CDR3 length: 12 amino acids. V was pared by 1 base and J by 11 bases, with 9 bases between. The CDR3 region is CASSLEGSKQFF. The CDR3 DNA reads TGTGCCAGCAGCTTAGAGGGCAGCAAGCAGTTCTTC. Full variable domain (missing parts from reference TRBV7-2 and TRBJ2-1): GAGVSQSPSNKVTEKGKDVELRCDPISGHTALYWYRQSLGQGLEFLIYFQGNSAPDKSGLPSDRFSAERTGGSVSTLTIQRTQQEDSAVYLCASSLEGSKQFFGPGTRLTVL.

There are many counts of this clonotype. The chain recombines TRBV12-3 or TRBV12-4 with TRBJ1-2; TRBD1 might be the D (6 bases). This CDR3 has 15 residues. The germline V and J ends were trimmed by 5 bases and 7 bases, with 20 bases remaining between them. The DNA of the CDR3 is TGTGCCAGCAGTCCGTGGGGGGGCGCAGAAAGTGGCTACACCTTC. It codes for CASSPWGGAESGYTF.

In its sample, this clonotype was seen a few times. This chain links TRBV7-6 with TRBJ2-6; no clear D. The CDR3 runs 16 residues. Germline V lookup: CDR1 SGHVS, CDR2 FNYEAQ. V shed 1 base and J shed 0 bases, with 7 bases lying between them. The CDR3 loop reads CASSLVPLSGANVLTF. The DNA of the CDR3 is TGTGCCAGCAGCTTAGTCCCCCTCTCTGGGGCCAACGTCCTGACTTTC. The full variable domain, rest sourced from reference TRBV7-6 and TRBJ2-6, is GAGVSQSPRYKVTKRGQDVALRCDPISGHVSLYWYRQALGQGPEFLTYFNYEAQQDKSGLPNDRFSAERPEGSISTLTIQRTEQRDSAMYRCASSLVPLSGANVLTFGAGSRLTVL.

This clonotype was detected many times. V and J are TRBV12-3 or TRBV12-4 and TRBJ2-7, with D tentatively TRBD1 (5 bases). V was clipped by 3 bases and J by 0 bases, with 6 bases between them. The CDR3 runs to 13 residues. CDR3 amino acids: CASSLTVSYEQYF. The CDR3 nucleotides read TGTGCCAGCAGTTTGACAGTCTCCTACGAGCAGTACTTC.

About this clonotype: A single base separates this from a much larger clone, so it may be a read error. The chain links TRBV7-2 to TRBJ2-2, with D unclear. V gave up 0 bases and J gave up 5 bases, with 13 bases separating them. Germline V lookup: CDR1 SGHTA, CDR2 FQGNSA. This CDR3 contains 16 residues. Here the CDR3 DNA reads TGTGCCAGCAGCTTAGCGCATCCAGAGCAGACCGGGGAGCTGTTTTTT. Its translation: CASSLAHPEQTGELFF.

This clonotype was counted ten times or more. This chain uses TRBV15 with TRBJ1-1; 7 bases agree with TRBD1. The germline V gene encodes CDR1 LNHNV and CDR2 YYDKDF (reference sequence). The CDR3 is 15 residues long. V lost 4 bases and J lost 0; bases outside the gene matches: 5. The CDR3 protein is CATSITTGMNTEAFF. The CDR3 DNA reads as TGTGCCACCAGCATTACGACAGGGATGAACACTGAAGCTTTCTTT.

This clonotype was recorded at least ten times. The J gene is TRBJ2-7, the V gene TRBV12-3 or TRBV12-4, with D perhaps matching TRBD2 (5 bases). Trimming left V 3 bases short and J 1 base short, with 10 bases between. The CDR3 runs to 14 residues. CDR3 coding DNA: TGTGCCAGCAGTTTCTCTGGGAGTTCCTACGAGCAGTACTTC. This translates into CASSFSGSSYEQYF.

The chain has TRBV4-3 and TRBJ2-2; 8 bases line up with TRBD1. Germline-derived CDR1 and CDR2 are LGHNA and YSLEER. V gave up 2 bases and J gave up 4 bases; unmatched junction bases: 9. There are 17 residues in the CDR3. CDR3 in amino acids: CASSQRGRTGRTGELFF. CDR3 DNA sequence: TGCGCCAGCAGCCAACGGGGAAGGACAGGGCGCACCGGGGAGCTGTTTTTT.

The chain joins TRBV30 to TRBJ1-2; 7 nucleotides align to TRBD1. The V and J ends lost 1 base and 5 bases, in that order; junction bases with no gene match: 16. The CDR3 covers 17 residues. The germline CDR1 and CDR2 sequences are GTSNPN and SVGIG (reference sequence). The DNA for the CDR3 is TGTGCCTGGAGTGGCCGACAGGGTTCAGAAAAGGGGTATGGCTACACCTTC. The encoded protein is CAWSGRQGSEKGYGYTF.

CDR3 sequence (DNA): TGTGCCATCAGTGAGTCCGGCGGGAGCACCGGGGAGCTGTTTTTT. Residues: CAISESGGSTGELFF. J is TRBJ2-2 and V is TRBV10-3; 7 positions agree with TRBD2. The ends lost 0 bases at V and 4 bases at J; junction bases unmatched: 2. CDR3 size: 15 residues. Germline-derived CDR1 and CDR2 are ENHRY and SYGVKD.